The TCR beta chain under discussion was sequenced for a study of T cell repertoires in cytomegalovirus infection. Study information: Matching HLA type, along with CMV infection, was indicated by public TCR beta signatures.

Findings and caveats of the study: In two of eight donors, the top clonotype was HLA-C-restricted CMV-specific. Carriers of CMV and the relevant HLA type were discriminated by public TCR beta frequency.

Each CDR3 protein gets one entry after TCRdb re-called the reads with MiXCR. The repertoire holds about 740,000 distinct CDR3 sequences, with roughly a third as singletons. V lost 6 bases, J lost 8 bases, and 13 bases stayed unmatched. The germline CDR1 and CDR2 sequences are MNHEY and SVGAGI. This CDR3 has 16 amino acids. On this clonotype: What it recognizes is unknown.

The receptor's source is a human donor in good health (CMV status not recorded). Some clones in this sample may be carry-over from other donors' samples. Sequenced input: PBMCs. J is TRBJ2-1 and V is TRBV6-5, with TRBD2 identical over 10 bases. CDR3 nucleotides: TGTGCCAGCAGAAGGGGGGGAGCGGGAGGGCTCTATGAGCAGTTCTTC. Translated, it gives CASRRGGAGGLYEQFF.